This passage covers 30 T cell receptor beta chains from one sample sequenced in a study of circulating and synovial CD4+ cells in juvenile arthritis. Measured with immunoSEQ multiplex PCR; TCRdb has only the in-frame clones, and not every one. Among about 32,000 clones listed, more than 90% were seen once. Sequencing was performed on CD4+ T cells from blood. These receptors came from a human donor with juvenile idiopathic arthritis.

This clone was detected only once. The CDR3 region is CASTLGQGDGYEQYF. CDR3 DNA: TGTGCCAGCACCTTAGGACAGGGGGATGGCTACGAGCAGTACTTC. The rearrangement joins TRBV6-6 to TRBJ2-7; 10 positions agree with TRBD1. The J segment lost 3 bases and the V segment lost 7 bases, leaving 9 bases of the junction unmatched. Germline-derived CDR1 and CDR2 are MNHNY and SVGAGI (reference sequence). The CDR3 consists of 15 residues.

The chain joins TRBV21-1 to TRBJ2-7; TRBD2, the D gene given by the table, was not confirmed from the DNA. TRBV21-1 is given as a pseudogene. The CDR3 totals 13 residues. CDR3 bases: TGTGCCAGCAGTAGGACTAGCGGGGGGAGGCAGTACTTC. Translating it yields CASSRTSGGRQYF.

The J gene is TRBJ1-2, the V gene TRBV6-5, with TRBD1 identical over 7 bases. V was pared by 4 bases and J by 5 bases, with 4 bases of the junction left unmatched. This CDR3 has 13 residues. CDR1 is MNHEY and CDR2 is SVGAGI in the germline V gene. The CDR3 DNA reads as TGTGCCAGCAGTTCGGGACAGCCATATGGCTACACCTTC. Its protein is CASSSGQPYGYTF.

This chain joins TRBV28 and TRBJ1-1, with TRBD1 matching over 9 bases. The germline CDR1 and CDR2 sequences are MDHEN and SYDVKM. This CDR3 has 15 amino acids. Trimming cost V 3 bases and J 6 bases; bases outside gene matches: 8. The DNA for the CDR3 is TGTGCCAGCAGTTTTCCCCACAGGGGGCGCCCTGAAGCTTTCTTT. This translates into CASSFPHRGRPEAFF.

This clone was detected once. The chain carries TRBV9 and TRBJ1-4; no clear D. Trimming removed 0 bases from V and 4 bases from J, with 16 bases in between. CDR3 length equals 17 residues. The germline V gene encodes CDR1 SGDLS and CDR2 YYNGEE. CDR3: CASSVAPFSTGNEKLFF. The CDR3 nucleotides read TGTGCCAGCAGCGTAGCCCCCTTTTCGACGGGTAATGAAAAACTGTTTTTT. The complete variable domain, with remaining parts taken from reference TRBV9 and TRBJ1-4, reads DSGVTQTPKHLITATGQRVTLRCSPRSGDLSVYWYQQSLDQGLQFLIQYYNGEERAKGNILERFSAQQFPDLHSELNLSSLELGDSALYFCASSVAPFSTGNEKLFFGSGTQLSVL.

This rearrangement joins TRBV18 to TRBJ1-2, with TRBD1 identical over 9 bases. Germline V CDR1 and CDR2: KGHSH, LQKENI. The V gene end was trimmed by 4 bases and the J gene end by 7 bases; junction bases not matched to a gene: 16. The CDR3 contains 17 residues. The CDR3 sequence is CASSRNSMTGGLGGYTF. The CDR3 bases are TGTGCCAGCTCACGAAATTCGATGACAGGGGGTTTAGGTGGCTACACCTTC.

J is TRBJ1-5 and V is TRBV28; 9 bases align to TRBD1. This CDR3 region has 15 residues. Losses at the gene ends were 6 bases for V and 1 base for J; bases not matched to a gene: 4. Germline-derived CDR1 and CDR2 are MDHEN and SYDVKM. This CDR3 reads CASRLQGASNQPQHF. CDR3 nucleotides: TGTGCCAGCAGGTTACAGGGGGCAAGCAATCAGCCCCAGCATTTT.

The genes are TRBV28 and TRBJ2-2; possible D gene TRBD1, 6 bases. The CDR3 runs 17 residues. Trimming pared 5 bases from V and 3 bases from J, leaving 19 bases between. CDR1 is MDHEN and CDR2 is SYDVKM in the germline V gene. The CDR3 spells CASSPPWGREDTGELFF. The CDR3 nucleotides read TGTGCCAGCAGTCCCCCGTGGGGGCGCGAGGACACCGGGGAGCTGTTTTTT.

The chain uses TRBV28 and TRBJ2-7; 12 nucleotides agree with TRBD1. The V gene end was trimmed by 2 bases and the J gene end by 6 bases; junction bases not matched to a gene: 5. The CDR3 spans 15 residues. Germline values: CDR1 MDHEN, CDR2 SYDVKM. CDR3 loop: CASSLGGQGAGEQYF. CDR3 coding DNA: TGTGCCAGCAGTTTAGGGGGACAGGGGGCGGGCGAGCAGTACTTC.

The gene calls are TRBV28 and TRBJ2-7, with D possibly being TRBD2 (5 bases). Trimming pared 4 bases from V and 0 bases from J, leaving 16 bases between. Per germline, CDR1 MDHEN and CDR2 SYDVKM. The CDR3 covers 16 residues. The CDR3 reads CASSYPGWSPSYEQYF. The CDR3 DNA reads TGTGCCAGCAGTTACCCGGGGTGGAGTCCCTCCTACGAGCAGTACTTC.

In its sample, this clone was seen once. The chain joins TRBV6-6 to TRBJ1-5, with 9 bases matching TRBD1. Germline CDR1 is MNHNY and CDR2 is SVGAGI (reference sequence). V shed 8 bases and J 3 bases; nucleotides not matched to a gene: 5. This CDR3 is built from 14 residues. The CDR3 bases are TGTGCCAGCGGTCGGACAGGGGTCAATCAGCCCCAGCATTTT. Translated: CASGRTGVNQPQHF.

The chain recombines TRBV2 with TRBJ2-3, with 7 nucleotides matching TRBD1. V dropped 6 bases and J dropped 6; count of bases not matched to a gene: 6. The CDR3 is 13 amino acids. Germline assignment: CDR1 SNHLY and CDR2 FYNNEI. CDR3 sequence: CASRAQGVDTQYF. As DNA, the CDR3 is TGTGCCAGCAGGGCCCAGGGGGTGGATACGCAGTATTTT.

The CDR3 sequence is CAWKTGGTGNTIYF. Here the CDR3 DNA reads TGTGCCTGGAAAACAGGGGGAACTGGAAACACCATATATTTT. The chain employs TRBV30 and TRBJ1-3; 8 bases align to TRBD1. V was pared by 4 bases and J by 2 bases, with 4 bases of the junction left unmatched. The CDR3 has 14 residues. From germline, CDR1 is GTSNPN and CDR2 SVGIG (reference sequence).

This clone was seen only once. The chain recombines TRBV19 with TRBJ2-7, with 7 nucleotides matching TRBD2. CDR1 is LNHDA, CDR2 SQIVND, per germline (reference sequence). The CDR3 extends over 18 amino acids. V shed 4 bases, J shed 0 bases, and the junction held 15 bases outside the gene matches. The CDR3 sequence: CASSTLGGSGSFSYEQYF. Here the CDR3 DNA reads TGTGCCAGTAGTACCCTTGGCGGTAGCGGGTCCTTCTCCTACGAGCAGTACTTC. Based on the CDR3 plus reference TRBV19 and TRBJ2-7, the full variable domain is DGGITQSPKYLFRKEGQNVTLSCEQNLNHDAMYWYRQDPGQGLRLIYYSQIVNDFQKGDIAEGYSVSREKKESFPLTVTSAQKNPTAFYLCASSTLGGSGSFSYEQYFGPGTRLTVT.

The rearrangement links TRBV18 to TRBJ2-7; maybe TRBD1 (6 bases). Germline loops: CDR1 KGHSH, CDR2 LQKENI. There are 14 residues in the CDR3. Between the trimmed V and J ends, which lost 6 bases and 0 bases, there was a span of 12 bases. The CDR3, as DNA: TGTGCCAGCTCCCGAGACAGGAACTCCTACGAGCAGTACTTC. The encoded protein is CASSRDRNSYEQYF.

J is TRBJ2-3 and V is TRBV9, with TRBD1 as a possible D gene (6 bases). The CDR3 loop spans 14 amino acids. The germline V gene has CDR1 SGDLS and CDR2 YYNGEE. V lost 4 bases and J 3 bases, leaving 12 bases between the germline ends. Here the CDR3 DNA reads TGTGCCAGCAGCACCTGGACAGAGACAGATACGCAGTATTTT. Protein sequence: CASSTWTETDTQYF.

J is TRBJ1-5 and V is TRBV18, with D tentatively TRBD1 (6 bases). The CDR3 loop spans 18 amino acids. V lost 3 bases and J 1 base, leaving 19 bases between the germline ends. Germline CDR1 reads KGHSH; CDR2 reads LQKENI. CDR3 residues: CASSPTNHRVGSNQPQHF. The CDR3 bases are TGTGCCAGCTCACCCACCAACCACAGGGTCGGGAGCAATCAGCCCCAGCATTTT.

J is TRBJ2-7 and V is TRBV4-1, with D possibly TRBD1 on 5 matching bases. Germline V CDR1 and CDR2: MGHRA, YSYEKL. The CDR3 runs to 15 residues. V was clipped by 2 bases and J by 2 bases, with 13 bases between them. The CDR3 spells CASSQRSGNTYEQYF. DNA for the CDR3: TGCGCCAGCAGCCAAAGGTCAGGGAATACCTACGAGCAGTACTTC.

The chain combines TRBV6-5 with TRBJ1-2; tentative D call: TRBD1 (5 bases). The CDR3 spans 13 residues. The germline V gene has CDR1 MNHEY and CDR2 SVGAGI. V was shortened by 5 bases and J by 2 bases, with 9 bases between the two germline ends. The CDR3 here is CASSPTENYGYTF. In DNA, the CDR3 is TGTGCCAGCAGTCCGACAGAGAACTATGGCTACACCTTC.

The gene calls are TRBV19 and TRBJ1-4; D not certain. CDR1 is LNHDA, CDR2 SQIVND, per germline (reference sequence). V shed 1 base and J shed 5 bases, with 8 bases lying between them. CDR3 length equals 14 residues. The CDR3 protein is CASSIARGNEKLFF. As DNA, the CDR3 is TGTGCCAGTAGTATAGCCAGAGGAAATGAAAAACTGTTTTTT.

This sequence joins TRBV5-1 and TRBJ2-3, with D possibly being TRBD1 (5 bases). With 4 bases removed from V and 3 bases from J, the gap between germline ends came to 9 bases. Germline-derived CDR1 and CDR2 are SGHRS and YFSETQ. The CDR3 loop spans 13 amino acids. The CDR3 DNA follows: TGCGCCAGCAGCGGGCAGGGTACAGATACGCAGTATTTT. Its protein is CASSGQGTDTQYF.

This chain connects TRBV7-2 to TRBJ2-2; D is unresolved. The germline CDR1 and CDR2 sequences are SGHTA and FQGNSA. The germline V and J ends were trimmed by 1 base and 6 bases, with 6 bases remaining between them. The CDR3 is 13 amino acids. CDR3 sequence (DNA): TGTGCCAGCAGCTTAGGAGTCTCCGGGGAGCTGTTTTTT. Translated, it gives CASSLGVSGELFF.

The chain has TRBV6-5 and TRBJ2-1, with D hard to call. This CDR3 has 11 residues. V lost 6 bases, J lost 8 bases, and 8 bases lay in between. The germline V gene has CDR1 MNHEY and CDR2 SVGAGI. CDR3 sequence (DNA): TGTGCCAGCAGATTTCGGGATGAGCAGTTCTTC. The encoded protein is CASRFRDEQFF.

The chain is built from TRBV9 and TRBJ2-5, with 10 bases fitting TRBD2. CDR1 is SGDLS, CDR2 YYNGEE, per germline. This CDR3 is built from 17 residues. J gave up 2 bases and V 0 bases, and 7 bases lay outside the gene matches. The CDR3 coding sequence is TGTGCCAGCAGCGTAGGGAGGACTAGCGGACCACAAGAGACCCAGTACTTC. Translation: CASSVGRTSGPQETQYF.

The chain is built from TRBV28 and TRBJ2-7; TRBD1 agrees at 7 bases. The germline CDR1 and CDR2 sequences are MDHEN and SYDVKM. The V and J ends lost 7 bases and 5 bases, in that order; junction bases with no gene match: 14. CDR3 length: 15 residues. The CDR3 DNA reads as TGTGCCAGCACCTCTCCAATAGGGGGCGTGAACGAGCAGTACTTC. Residues: CASTSPIGGVNEQYF.

The V and J genes are TRBV2 and TRBJ1-5, with D perhaps matching TRBD1 (5 bases). CDR1 is SNHLY and CDR2 is FYNNEI in the germline V gene. CDR3 size: 15 residues. Deletions cut 6 bases from V and 3 bases from J, with 15 bases between. The CDR3 region has the DNA TGTGCCAGCAGGGAACAAACAGGTACCAATCAGCCCCAGCATTTT. Its protein product is CASREQTGTNQPQHF.

The chain carries TRBV2 and TRBJ1-1; 8 nucleotides match TRBD1. Trimming cost V 1 base and J 6 bases; bases outside gene matches: 7. The CDR3 spans 15 residues. Germline loops: CDR1 SNHLY, CDR2 FYNNEI. DNA for the CDR3: TGTGCCAGCAGTGAAGAGAGACAGGGGAGAGCTGAAGCTTTCTTT. It yields the protein CASSEERQGRAEAFF.

The V and J genes are TRBV19 and TRBJ2-5; D is possibly TRBD2 (6 bases). Germline V lookup: CDR1 LNHDA, CDR2 SQIVND (reference sequence). Trimming pared 10 bases from V and 0 bases from J, leaving 12 bases between. This CDR3 has 13 residues. The CDR3 sequence: CATSRDYQETQYF. The DNA for the CDR3 is TGTGCCACCTCCCGGGACTACCAAGAGACCCAGTACTTC.

V is TRBV15 and J is TRBJ2-5, with 7 bases fitting TRBD1. CDR3 length equals 14 residues. Germline CDR1 reads LNHNV; CDR2 reads YYDKDF (reference sequence). V lost 9 bases, J lost 5 bases, and 12 bases stayed unmatched. The CDR3 nucleotides are TGTGCCACTACCCTACAGGGGACCGGGGAGACCCAGTACTTC. Amino acid sequence: CATTLQGTGETQYF.

The chain uses TRBV4-1 and TRBJ2-5; possible D gene TRBD2, 6 bases. V lost 0 bases to trimming and J lost 4 bases, with 12 bases between them. Germline V gene data show CDR1 as MGHRA and CDR2 as YSYEKL. This CDR3 comprises 15 residues. The CDR3 loop is CASSQDRGGRETQYF. Written as DNA, the CDR3 is TGCGCCAGCAGCCAAGATCGAGGAGGGAGAGAGACCCAGTACTTC.